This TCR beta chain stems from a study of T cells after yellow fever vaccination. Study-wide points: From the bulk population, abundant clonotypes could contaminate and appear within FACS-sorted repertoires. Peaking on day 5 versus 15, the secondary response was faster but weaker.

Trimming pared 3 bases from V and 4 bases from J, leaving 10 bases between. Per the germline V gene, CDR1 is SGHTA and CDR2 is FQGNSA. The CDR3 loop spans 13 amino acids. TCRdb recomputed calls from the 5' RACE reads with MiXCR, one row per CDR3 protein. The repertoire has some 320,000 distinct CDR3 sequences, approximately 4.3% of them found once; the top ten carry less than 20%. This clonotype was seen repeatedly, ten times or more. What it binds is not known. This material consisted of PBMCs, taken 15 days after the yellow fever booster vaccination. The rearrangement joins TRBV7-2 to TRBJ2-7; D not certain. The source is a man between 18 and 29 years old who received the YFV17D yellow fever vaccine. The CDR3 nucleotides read TGTGCCAGCAGCTTCGTCCGTAAATACGAGCAGTACTTC. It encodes CASSFVRKYEQYF.